This TCR beta chain derives from a study of CXCR3-negative and CXCR3-positive naive CD8 T cells. Broader study findings: Diversity proved comparably high across both naive subsets and much lower in memory CD8+ cells. In cryopreserved cells, CXCR3 expression partially decreased, and fresh PBMCs were used in most assays.

The CDR3 totals 18 residues. Germline lookup yields CDR1 MGHRA and CDR2 YSYEKL. On this clonotype: Its antigen is currently unknown.

UMI labels and 5' RACE were used to prepare the TRB cDNA libraries. TCRdb reprocessed the 5' RACE reads; each CDR3 protein has one entry and no DNA is given. This repertoire comprises 150,000 or so distinct CDR3 sequences; its ten largest clones make up 0.25% to 0.35%. The sequenced sample was naive CXCR3- CD8+ T cells from blood. As to subset: CD45RO-CCR7+CD27+CD95- naive CD8+ T cells lacking CXCR3 (TNR3-). The sequence derives from a human donor in good health. Some clones in this sample may be carry-over from other donors' samples. The rearrangement uses TRBV4-1 and TRBJ2-2; TCRdb outputs TRBD2, but without DNA this stays unchecked. CDR3 sequence reads: CASSQDLGASGRTGELFF.